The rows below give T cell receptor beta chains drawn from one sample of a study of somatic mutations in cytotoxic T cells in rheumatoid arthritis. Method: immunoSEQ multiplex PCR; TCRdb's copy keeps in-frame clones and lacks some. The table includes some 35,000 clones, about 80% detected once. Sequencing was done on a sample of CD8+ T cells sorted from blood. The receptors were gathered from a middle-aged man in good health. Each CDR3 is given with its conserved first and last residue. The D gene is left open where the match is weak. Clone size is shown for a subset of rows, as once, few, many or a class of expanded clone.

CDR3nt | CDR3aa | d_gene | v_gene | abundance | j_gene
TGTGCCAGCAGTTGGGTGATCGGGGACACTGAAGCTTTCTTT | CASSWVIGDTEAFF | . | TRBV6-5 | . | TRBJ1-1
TGTGCCAGCAGCCCAGTTGGGCAGGGCTCCTACAATGAGCAGTTCTTC | CASSPVGQGSYNEQFF | . | TRBV5-4 | . | TRBJ2-1
TGTGCCAGCAGCCTAGACCGTACTGGGGCCAACGTCCTGACTTTC | CASSLDRTGANVLTF | . | TRBV28 | . | TRBJ2-6
TGTGCCAGCAGCTTAGCGCTCGCGGGAGTAGGGGAGACCCAGTACTTC | CASSLALAGVGETQYF | TRBD2 | TRBV7-9 | . | TRBJ2-5
TGTGCCAGCATTGATAGACCGAACACTGAAGCTTTCTTT | CASIDRPNTEAFF | . | TRBV6-5 | . | TRBJ1-1
TGCGCCAGCAGCCCCCAGGGAGCGGGAACCTACGAGCAGTACTTC | CASSPQGAGTYEQYF | TRBD2 | TRBV4-1 | . | TRBJ2-7
TGTGCCAGTAGTCCGTACCGGGACCGTTACTACGAGCAGTACTTC | CASSPYRDRYYEQYF | . | TRBV19 | . | TRBJ2-7
TGTGCCAGCAGTTTAAAGGGCCAGACTGAAGCTTTCTTT | CASSLKGQTEAFF | . | TRBV27 | few | TRBJ1-1
TGTGCCAGCAGTGGACAGGCCTACGAGCAGTACTTC | CASSGQAYEQYF | TRBD1 | TRBV28 | . | TRBJ2-7
TGCAGCGTTGAAGAGCATGGACAGGGTATTTTT | CSVEEHGQGIF | TRBD1 | TRBV29-1 | . | TRBJ2-2